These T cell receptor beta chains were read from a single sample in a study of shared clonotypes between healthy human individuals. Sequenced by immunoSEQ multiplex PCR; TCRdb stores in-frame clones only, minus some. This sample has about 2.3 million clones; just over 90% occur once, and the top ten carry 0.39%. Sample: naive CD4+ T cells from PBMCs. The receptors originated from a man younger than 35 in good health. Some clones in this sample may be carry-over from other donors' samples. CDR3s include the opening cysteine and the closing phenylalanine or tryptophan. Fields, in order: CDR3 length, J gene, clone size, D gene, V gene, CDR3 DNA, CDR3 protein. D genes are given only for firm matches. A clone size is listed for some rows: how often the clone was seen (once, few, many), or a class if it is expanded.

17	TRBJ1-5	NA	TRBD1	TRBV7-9	TGTGCCAGCAGCCCCAACGGGACAGTTTATAGCAATCAGCCCCAGCATTTT	CASSPNGTVYSNQPQHF
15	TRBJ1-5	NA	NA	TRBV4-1	TGCGCCAGCAGCCAACAATATGGAAGCAATCAGCCCCAGCATTTT	CASSQQYGSNQPQHF
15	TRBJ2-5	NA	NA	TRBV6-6	TGTGCCAGCACCCGGCCAACCCCTATCTTAGAGACCCAGTACTTC	CASTRPTPILETQYF
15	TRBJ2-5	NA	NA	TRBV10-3	TGTGCCATCAGTACTGACAGGGACTACCAAGAGACCCAGTACTTC	CAISTDRDYQETQYF
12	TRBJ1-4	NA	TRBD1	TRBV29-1	TGCAGCGGATGGACAGGGACCGAAAAACTGTTTTTT	CSGWTGTEKLFF
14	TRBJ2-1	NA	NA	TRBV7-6	TGTGCCAGCAGCTCCGGAATTTTCAGCAATGAGCAGTTCTTC	CASSSGIFSNEQFF
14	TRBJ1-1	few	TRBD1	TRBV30	TGTGCCTGGAGTGGGACAGGGGCATCGGCTGAAGCTTTCTTT	CAWSGTGASAEAFF
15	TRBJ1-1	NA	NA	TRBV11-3	TGTGCCAGCAGCTTAAAAGGTACGGGGAACACTGAAGCTTTCTTT	CASSLKGTGNTEAFF
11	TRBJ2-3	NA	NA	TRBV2	TGTGCCAGCATTTACACAGATACGCAGTATTTT	CASIYTDTQYF
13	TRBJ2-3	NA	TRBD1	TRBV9	TGTGCCAGCAGCGAAGGGGGCGAGGCTACGCAGTATTTT	CASSEGGEATQYF
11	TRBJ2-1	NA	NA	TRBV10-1	TGCGCCAGCAGTGAGTCGATTGAGCAGTTCTTC	CASSESIEQFF
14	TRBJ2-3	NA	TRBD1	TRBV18	TGTGCCAGCTCACCGACAGGGGGCCAAGATACGCAGTATTTT	CASSPTGGQDTQYF
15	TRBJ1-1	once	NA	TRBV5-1	TGCGCCAGCAGCATGCTACGGACAGCCCAAACTGAAGCTTTCTTT	CASSMLRTAQTEAFF
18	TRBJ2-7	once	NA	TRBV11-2	TGTGCCAGCAGCCGTATCCTCGGTCTGGGTGGTCCACCCTACGAGCAGTACTTC	CASSRILGLGGPPYEQYF
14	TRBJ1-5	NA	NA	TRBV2	TGTGCCAGCAGTGATCGGACGGGAAATCAGCCCCAGCATTTT	CASSDRTGNQPQHF
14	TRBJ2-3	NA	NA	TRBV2	TGTGCCAGCAGTGAAGCCCCGGGGACAGATACGCAGTATTTT	CASSEAPGTDTQYF
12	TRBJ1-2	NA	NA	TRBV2	TGTGCCAGCGGCATTGGAGGCTATGGCTACACCTTC	CASGIGGYGYTF
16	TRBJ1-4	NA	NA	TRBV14	TGTGCCAGCAGCCTTACAGGAGAGGCAACTAATGAAAAACTGTTTTTT	CASSLTGEATNEKLFF
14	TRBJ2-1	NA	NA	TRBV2	TGTGCCAGCAGCGGCGCCCGAGGGTACAATGAGCAGTTCTTC	CASSGARGYNEQFF
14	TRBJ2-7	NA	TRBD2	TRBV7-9	TGTGCCAGCAGCTTACGGGCGGGGGCCTACGAGCAGTACTTC	CASSLRAGAYEQYF
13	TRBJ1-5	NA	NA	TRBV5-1	TGCGCCAGCAGCTTGACAGCAAATCAGCCCCAGCATTTT	CASSLTANQPQHF
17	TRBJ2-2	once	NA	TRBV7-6	TGTGCCAGCAGCCTCAATCTAGCGACCTCGAACACCGGGGAGCTGTTTTTT	CASSLNLATSNTGELFF
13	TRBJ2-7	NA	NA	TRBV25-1	TGTGCCAGCAGTTCATTTGTCGGGAGCGGGCAGTACTTC	CASSSFVGSGQYF
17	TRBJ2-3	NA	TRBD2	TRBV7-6	TGTGCCAGCAGCCCAACTAGCGGGAGGGGGCGCACAGATACGCAGTATTTT	CASSPTSGRGRTDTQYF
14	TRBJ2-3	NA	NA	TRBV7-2	TGTGCCAGCAGCTCACAACACATGCAGGATACGCAGTATTTT	CASSSQHMQDTQYF
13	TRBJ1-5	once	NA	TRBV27	TGTGCCAGCAGTCCCTGGGGCAATCAGCCCCAGCATTTT	CASSPWGNQPQHF
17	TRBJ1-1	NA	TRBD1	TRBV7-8	TGTGCCAGCAGCCGACTCGGACAGGGATACATGAACACTGAAGCTTTCTTT	CASSRLGQGYMNTEAFF
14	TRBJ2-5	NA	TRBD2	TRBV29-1	TGCAGCACTTTCGGCGGGAGGGAGGCGGAGACCCAGTACTTC	CSTFGGREAETQYF
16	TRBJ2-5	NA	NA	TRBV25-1	TGTGCCAGCAGTGAATTTTTGGGCAGGACCCAAGAGACCCAGTACTTC	CASSEFLGRTQETQYF
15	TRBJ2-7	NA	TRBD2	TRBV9	TGTGCCAGCAGCCCCAAGGGGAGGGCCTCCCACGAGCAGTACTTC	CASSPKGRASHEQYF
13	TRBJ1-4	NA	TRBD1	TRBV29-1	TGCAGCGTTGGGGACAGGGCAAATGAAAAACTGTTTTTT	CSVGDRANEKLFF
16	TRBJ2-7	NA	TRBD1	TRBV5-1	TGCGCCAGCAGCTGGATTAATTCAGGGGGCGGCTACGAGCAGTACTTC	CASSWINSGGGYEQYF
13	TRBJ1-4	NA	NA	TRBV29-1	TGCAGCGTTGAGGGGAGCGGGAATGAAAAACTGTTTTTT	CSVEGSGNEKLFF
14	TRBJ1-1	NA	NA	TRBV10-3	TGTGCCATCAGTGAGTTGGGCACCAACACTGAAGCTTTCTTT	CAISELGTNTEAFF
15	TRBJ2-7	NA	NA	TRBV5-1	TGCGCCAGCAGCAACCCGAAGGGATCCGGCGACGAGCAGTACTTC	CASSNPKGSGDEQYF
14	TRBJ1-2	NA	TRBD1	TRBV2	TGTGCCAGCAGCGAGACCGGGACAGGGCGAGGCTACACCTTC	CASSETGTGRGYTF
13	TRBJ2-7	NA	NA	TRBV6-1	TGTGCCAGCAGTAAGGACAGCTACTACGAGCAGTACTTC	CASSKDSYYEQYF
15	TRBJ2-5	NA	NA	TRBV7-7	TGTGCCAGCAGCTGGGAGGGGGGGAAAGGAGAGACCCAGTACTTC	CASSWEGGKGETQYF
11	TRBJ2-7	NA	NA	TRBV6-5	TGCTCCTCAGGGAACTCCTACGAGCAGTACTTC	CSSGNSYEQYF
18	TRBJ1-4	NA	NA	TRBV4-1	TGCGCCAGCAGAGGGAGGGACGACGGTCCTTCAACTAATGAAAAACTGTTTTTT	CASRGRDDGPSTNEKLFF
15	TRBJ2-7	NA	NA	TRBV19	TGTGCCAGTAGCCCCCTTGTCGGGGGTCCCCACGAGCAGTACTTC	CASSPLVGGPHEQYF
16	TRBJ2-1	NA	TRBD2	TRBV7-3	TGTGCCAGCAGCTTAGGACTAGCGGGAGTAGGTAGTGAGCAGTTCTTC	CASSLGLAGVGSEQFF
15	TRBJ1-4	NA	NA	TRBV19	TGTGCCAGTAGTTTGGTAGGGGCGACTAATGAAAAACTGTTTTTT	CASSLVGATNEKLFF
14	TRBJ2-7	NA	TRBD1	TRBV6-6	TGTGCCAGCAGTTACGGTACAGGGGCCCACGAGCAGTACTTC	CASSYGTGAHEQYF
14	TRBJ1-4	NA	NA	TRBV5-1	TGCGCCAGCAGGCCGCAGGGTACTAATGAAAAACTGTTTTTT	CASRPQGTNEKLFF
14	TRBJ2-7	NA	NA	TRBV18	TGTGCCAGCTCACCGACAGGAGAGTACTACGAGCAGTACTTC	CASSPTGEYYEQYF
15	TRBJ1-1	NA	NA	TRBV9	TGTGCCAGCAGCCCCCCCTACAGGGAGAACACTGAAGCTTTCTTT	CASSPPYRENTEAFF
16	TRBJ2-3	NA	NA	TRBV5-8	TGTGCCAGCAGCCTCCGGCGGGTTTCGGGCACAGATACGCAGTATTTT	CASSLRRVSGTDTQYF
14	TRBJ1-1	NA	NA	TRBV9	TGTGCCAGCAGTCTTGGACAGTTGAACACTGAAGCTTTCTTT	CASSLGQLNTEAFF
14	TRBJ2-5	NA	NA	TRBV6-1	TGTGCCAGCAGCAATCCGAGCAGGGGGGCGACCCAGTACTTC	CASSNPSRGATQYF
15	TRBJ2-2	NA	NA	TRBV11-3	TGTGCCAGCAGCCATACAGGGCCCACCACCGGGGAGCTGTTTTTT	CASSHTGPTTGELFF
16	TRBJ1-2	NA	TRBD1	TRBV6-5	TGTGCCAGCAGTTGGACAGGGGGGGGAGACACGGCTGGCTACACCTTC	CASSWTGGGDTAGYTF
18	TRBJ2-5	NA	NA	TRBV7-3	TGTGCCAGCAGCTTCCTCCCCCTGTCACAGGGAAGACAGGAGACCCAGTACTTC	CASSFLPLSQGRQETQYF
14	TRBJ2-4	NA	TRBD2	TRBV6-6	TGTGCCAGCAGTCCCTCAAGCGGGAGTGACATTCAGTACTTC	CASSPSSGSDIQYF
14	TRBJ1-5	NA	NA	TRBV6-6	TGTGCCAGCAGAGGGGAGGTGGGGAGTCAGCCCCAGCATTTT	CASRGEVGSQPQHF
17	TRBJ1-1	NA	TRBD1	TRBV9	TGTGCCAGCAGCGTAGGGGACAGGGGGCATCGGAACACTGAAGCTTTCTTT	CASSVGDRGHRNTEAFF
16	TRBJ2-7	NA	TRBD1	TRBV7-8	TGTGCCAGCAGCTTGGGCCGGGACAGGGGGGCCTACGAGCAGTACTTC	CASSLGRDRGAYEQYF
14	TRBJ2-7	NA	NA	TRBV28	TGTGCCAGCAGTGTCCCGATGGGGTCCTACGAGCAGTACTTC	CASSVPMGSYEQYF
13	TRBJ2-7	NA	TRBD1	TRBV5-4	TGTGCCAGCAGGTCCGGGACAGGGCGAGAGCAGTACTTC	CASRSGTGREQYF